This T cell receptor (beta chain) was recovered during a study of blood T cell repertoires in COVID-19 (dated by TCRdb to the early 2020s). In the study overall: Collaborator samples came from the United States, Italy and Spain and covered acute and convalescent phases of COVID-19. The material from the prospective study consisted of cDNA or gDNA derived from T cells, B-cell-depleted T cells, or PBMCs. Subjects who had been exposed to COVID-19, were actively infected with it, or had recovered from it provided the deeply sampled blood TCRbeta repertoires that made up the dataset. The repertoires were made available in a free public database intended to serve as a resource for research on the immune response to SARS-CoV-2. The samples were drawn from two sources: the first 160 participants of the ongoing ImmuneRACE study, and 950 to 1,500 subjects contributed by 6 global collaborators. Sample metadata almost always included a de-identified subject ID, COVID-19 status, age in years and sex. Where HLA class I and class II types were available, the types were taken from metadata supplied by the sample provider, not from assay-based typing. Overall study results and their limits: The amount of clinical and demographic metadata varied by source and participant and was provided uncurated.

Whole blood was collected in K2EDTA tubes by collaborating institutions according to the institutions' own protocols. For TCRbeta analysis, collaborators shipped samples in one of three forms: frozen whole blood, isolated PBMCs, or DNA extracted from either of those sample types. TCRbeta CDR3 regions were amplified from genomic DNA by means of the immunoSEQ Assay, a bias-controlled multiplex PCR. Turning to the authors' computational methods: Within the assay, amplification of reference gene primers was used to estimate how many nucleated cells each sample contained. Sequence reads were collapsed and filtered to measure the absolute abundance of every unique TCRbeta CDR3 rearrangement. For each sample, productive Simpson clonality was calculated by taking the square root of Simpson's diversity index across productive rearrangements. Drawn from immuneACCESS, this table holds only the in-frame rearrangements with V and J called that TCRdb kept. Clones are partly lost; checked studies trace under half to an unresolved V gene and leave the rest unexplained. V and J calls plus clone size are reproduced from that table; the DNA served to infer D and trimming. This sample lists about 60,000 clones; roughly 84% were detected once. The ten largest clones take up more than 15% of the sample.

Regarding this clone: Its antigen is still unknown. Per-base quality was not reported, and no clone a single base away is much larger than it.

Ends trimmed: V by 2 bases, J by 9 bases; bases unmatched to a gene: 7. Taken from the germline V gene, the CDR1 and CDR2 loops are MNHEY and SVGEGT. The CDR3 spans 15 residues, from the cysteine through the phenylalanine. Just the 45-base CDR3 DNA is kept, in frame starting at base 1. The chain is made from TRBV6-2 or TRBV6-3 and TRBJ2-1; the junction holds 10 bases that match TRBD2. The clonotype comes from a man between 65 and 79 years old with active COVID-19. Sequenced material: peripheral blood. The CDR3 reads CASSYKASGSIEQFF. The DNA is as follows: TGTGCCAGCAGTTACAAGGCTAGCGGGAGCATTGAGCAGTTCTTC.